This T cell receptor (beta chain) was recorded in a study of control samples from healthy donors and cancer patients. Method: immunoSEQ multiplex PCR; TCRdb's copy keeps in-frame clones and lacks some. The sample has roughly 170,000 clones; approximately 94% are singletons. This clone was seen only once. The sequence came from a young woman in good health. The source material was blood.

CDR3 DNA sequence: TGTGCCAGCAGTTCCACGACCCAGAGAGCTTTCTTT. As protein: CASSSTTQRAFF. The rearrangement links TRBV27 to TRBJ1-1, with D uncertain. The length of the CDR3 is 12 residues. In germline, CDR1 is MNHEY, CDR2 SMNVEV (reference sequence). The V end lost 4 bases, the J end lost 10 bases, and 13 bases lay between the germline ends.